The 28 T cell receptor beta chains reported below all come from one sample, sequenced in a study of human T cells and chemical hapten exposure. Sequencing started from total RNA isolated from unfractionated whole blood. TCRdb re-called the 5' RACE reads through MiXCR, storing one row per CDR3 protein. Of about 120,000 distinct CDR3 sequences listed, 15% to 20% were seen once; the top ten hold about 3%. These receptor sequences come from a human donor in good health.

The chain has TRBV28 and TRBJ2-7, with D unclear. Germline V gives CDR1 MDHEN, CDR2 SYDVKM. With 2 bases removed from V and 2 bases from J, the gap between germline ends came to 13 bases. The CDR3 totals 15 residues. The CDR3 DNA sequence: TGTGCCAGCAGTTTAGCCATCCCCGCACCCTACGAGCAGTACTTC. This encodes CASSLAIPAPYEQYF.

The gene calls are TRBV3-1 and TRBJ2-3, with D unresolved. The CDR3 extends over 13 amino acids. Germline V lookup: CDR1 LGHDT, CDR2 YNNKEL (reference sequence). V shed 2 bases and J shed 6 bases, with 9 bases lying between them. CDR3: CASSQTHVDTQYF. Here the CDR3 DNA reads TGTGCCAGCAGCCAAACTCATGTGGATACGCAGTATTTT.

This clonotype was counted a single time. The CDR3 reads CASSLPASPYEQYF. CDR3 nucleotides: TGTGCCAGCAGCTTACCCGCTTCCCCCTACGAGCAGTACTTC. J is TRBJ2-7 and V is TRBV7-9; no clear D gene. CDR1 is SEHNR and CDR2 is FQNEAQ in the germline V gene (reference sequence). V lost 2 bases, J lost 2 bases, and 10 bases lay in between. There are 14 residues in the CDR3.

The chain carries TRBV28 and TRBJ2-3, with D uncertain. In germline, CDR1 is MDHEN, CDR2 SYDVKM. Between the trimmed V and J ends, which lost 2 bases and 4 bases, there was a span of 19 bases. There are 17 residues in the CDR3. CDR3 DNA: TGTGCCAGCAGTTTACTTCGACGCTCTACCGGCCCAGATACGCAGTATTTT. This codes for CASSLLRRSTGPDTQYF.

The table lists this clonotype with a few counts. The gene calls are TRBV20-1 and TRBJ2-7, with 11 positions matching TRBD2. Losses at the gene ends were 1 base for V and 0 bases for J; bases not matched to a gene: 11. CDR3 length equals 18 residues. Germline V gene data show CDR1 as DFQATT and CDR2 as SNEGSKA (reference sequence). This CDR3 is CSARVSSLAGGSSYEQYF. In nucleotides, the CDR3 is TGCAGTGCTAGAGTCTCTTCCTTAGCGGGAGGGAGCTCCTACGAGCAGTACTTC.

This chain connects TRBV20-1 to TRBJ2-3, with 7 positions matching TRBD2. Trimming cost V 6 bases and J 4 bases; bases outside gene matches: 10. The CDR3 is 14 residues long. Germline V gives CDR1 DFQATT, CDR2 SNEGSKA (reference sequence). The CDR3 loop is CSAPKGRGADTQYF. The CDR3 region has the DNA TGCAGTGCCCCCAAGGGGAGGGGCGCAGATACGCAGTATTTT.

The chain has TRBV30 and TRBJ2-4; the D is unclear. This CDR3 is 16 amino acids long. Germline loops: CDR1 GTSNPN, CDR2 SVGIG (reference sequence). V was shortened by 0 bases and J by 2 bases, with 14 bases between the two germline ends. CDR3 region: CAWSVQGPRTKNIQYF. Here the CDR3 DNA reads TGTGCCTGGAGTGTACAAGGGCCTAGAACCAAAAACATTCAGTACTTC.

The chain carries TRBV30 and TRBJ1-5; maybe TRBD1 (5 bases). V shed 5 bases and J shed 5 bases, with 13 bases lying between them. The CDR3 extends over 13 amino acids. Germline V gene sequence: CDR1 GTSNPN, CDR2 SVGIG (reference sequence). The CDR3, as DNA: TGTGCCTGGGGACACCACGGGGATCAGCCCCAGCATTTT. Its protein is CAWGHHGDQPQHF.

This clonotype was seen only a few times. The rearrangement joins TRBV3-1 to TRBJ2-1; D possibly corresponds to TRBD2 (6 bases). Deletions cut 4 bases from V and 5 bases from J, with 15 bases between. This CDR3 spans 15 amino acids. The germline CDR1 and CDR2 sequences are LGHDT and YNNKEL (reference sequence). The CDR3 region is CASSPPYTGDNEQFF. Here the CDR3 DNA reads TGTGCCAGCAGCCCTCCTTATACGGGAGACAATGAGCAGTTCTTC.

J is TRBJ2-3 and V is TRBV4-2, with TRBD1 as a possible D gene (6 bases). Germline CDR1 reads LGHNA; CDR2 reads YNFKEQ. The CDR3 consists of 14 residues. Trimming shortened V by 4 bases and J by 0 bases, and 8 bases separated the two germline ends. The CDR3 is CASSRGQSTDTQYF. Written as DNA, the CDR3 is TGTGCCAGCAGCCGGGGACAAAGCACAGATACGCAGTATTTT.

This clonotype was recorded a few times. The chain combines TRBV20-1 with TRBJ2-3; 7 bases map to TRBD2. Germline values: CDR1 DFQATT, CDR2 SNEGSKA (reference sequence). Trimming at V came to 5 bases and at J to 5 bases, leaving 16 bases not matched to a gene. There are 16 residues in the CDR3. The CDR3: CSAGGSAGERQDTQYF. The CDR3 nucleotides read TGCAGTGCTGGGGGGTCGGCGGGGGAGCGGCAAGATACGCAGTATTTT.

The sample holds a few counts of this clonotype. The genes are TRBV7-2 and TRBJ2-5, with 10 bases matching TRBD2. This CDR3 has 15 amino acids. Germline trimming cut 4 bases from V and 4 bases from J; bases unmatched to any gene: 6. Germline CDR1 SGHTA, CDR2 FQGNSA. The CDR3 DNA is TGTGCCAGCAGCTCCGAAAGCGGGAGGGGAGAGACCCAGTACTTC. Translated, it gives CASSSESGRGETQYF. The full variable domain, completed using reference TRBV7-2 and TRBJ2-5, is GAGVSQSPSNKVTEKGKDVELRCDPISGHTALYWYRQSLGQGLEFLIYFQGNSAPDKSGLPSDRFSAERTGGSVSTLTIQRTQQEDSAVYLCASSSESGRGETQYFGPGTRLLVL.

The rearrangement uses TRBV29-1 and TRBJ2-3; D not certain. The CDR3 spans 11 residues. V was trimmed by 8 bases and J by 4 bases, leaving 10 bases between them. Per the germline V gene, CDR1 is SQVTM and CDR2 is ANQGSEA. CDR3 in DNA: TGCAGCTGGAGACGGGCAGATACGCAGTATTTT. Protein product: CSWRRADTQYF.

This clonotype has more than one count but fewer than ten. This chain connects TRBV24-1 to TRBJ2-3, with no clear D. The CDR3 consists of 14 residues. Germline V gene sequence: CDR1 KGHDR, CDR2 SFDVKD. V lost 9 bases to trimming and J lost 2 bases, with 14 bases between them. In DNA, the CDR3 is TGTGCCACCGGACCCCTAACTGACACAGATACGCAGTATTTT. Encoded protein: CATGPLTDTDTQYF.

V is TRBV29-1 and J is TRBJ1-2, with 7 positions matching TRBD1. This CDR3 has 14 amino acids. Germline CDR1 SQVTM, CDR2 ANQGSEA. The ends lost 0 bases at V and 6 bases at J; junction bases unmatched: 7. CDR3 DNA sequence: TGCAGCGTTGAAGATTGGGGCAGGGGGAATGGCTACACCTTC. As protein: CSVEDWGRGNGYTF.

This clonotype was seen more than once but under ten times. This rearrangement joins TRBV20-1 to TRBJ2-2; 12 bases line up with TRBD2. V lost 5 bases and J lost 6; bases outside the gene matches: 4. CDR1 and CDR2 from the germline V gene are DFQATT and SNEGSKA (reference sequence). The CDR3 totals 14 residues. The DNA for the CDR3 is TGCAGTGCTTCGACTAGCGGGAGATCCGGGGAGCTGTTTTTT. Its translation is CSASTSGRSGELFF.

The genes are TRBV28 and TRBJ2-7, with 12 positions matching TRBD2. V shed 2 bases and J 1 base; nucleotides not matched to a gene: 3. CDR3 length equals 16 residues. The germline gives CDR1 MDHEN, CDR2 SYDVKM. The CDR3: CASSLPLAGGSYEQYF. The CDR3 coding sequence is TGTGCCAGCAGTTTACCCCTAGCGGGAGGGTCCTACGAGCAGTACTTC.

The chain combines TRBV15 with TRBJ2-1, with 7 nucleotides matching TRBD2. The V and J ends lost 1 base and 0 bases, in that order; junction bases with no gene match: 3. The germline CDR1 and CDR2 sequences are LNHNV and YYDKDF (reference sequence). CDR3 size: 16 residues. The CDR3 coding sequence is TGTGCCACCAGCAGAGGTAGCGGGTCCTCCTACAATGAGCAGTTCTTC. Amino acids: CATSRGSGSSYNEQFF.

This chain joins TRBV18 and TRBJ2-4; 11 nucleotides match TRBD1. Germline V lookup: CDR1 KGHSH, CDR2 LQKENI. The CDR3 extends over 17 amino acids. J lost 0 bases, V lost 3 bases, and 4 bases had no gene match. CDR3 residues: CASSPLGQGAAKNIQYF. In nucleotides, the CDR3 is TGTGCCAGCTCACCGCTTGGACAGGGGGCAGCCAAAAACATTCAGTACTTC. The entire variable domain, with the rest obtained from reference TRBV18 and TRBJ2-4, is as follows: NAGVMQNPRHLVRRRGQEARLRCSPMKGHSHVYWYRQLPEEGLKFMVYLQKENIIDESGMPKERFSAEFPKEGPSILRIQQVVRGDSAAYFCASSPLGQGAAKNIQYFGAGTRLSVL.

This rearrangement joins TRBV29-1 to TRBJ2-3, with TRBD2 identical over 10 bases. CDR3 size: 15 residues. Germline loops: CDR1 SQVTM, CDR2 ANQGSEA. Germline trimming cut 7 bases from V and 2 bases from J; bases unmatched to any gene: 9. The CDR3: CSGAGGSRLTDTQYF. CDR3 bases: TGCAGCGGAGCGGGAGGGAGTCGGCTCACAGATACGCAGTATTTT.

This clonotype occurred a few times. The chain combines TRBV5-4 with TRBJ2-2; D is possibly TRBD1 (5 bases). The V end lost 3 bases, the J end lost 0 bases, and 9 bases lay between the germline ends. The CDR3 is made up of 15 amino acids. CDR1 is SGHNT, CDR2 YYREEE, per germline (reference sequence). CDR3 region: CASSYRNANTGELFF. CDR3 coding DNA: TGTGCCAGCAGCTACAGGAACGCGAACACCGGGGAGCTGTTTTTT.

The chain is built from TRBV12-3 or TRBV12-4 and TRBJ2-4; D gene ambiguous. V lost 6 bases and J lost 2, with 14 bases in between. The CDR3 is 15 amino acids. The CDR3 is CASSLTLSTKNIQYF. The CDR3 bases are TGTGCCAGCAGCCTTACCCTCTCAACCAAAAACATTCAGTACTTC.

The rearrangement links TRBV30 to TRBJ1-2, with 8 positions matching TRBD1. The V and J ends lost 0 bases and 4 bases, in that order; junction bases with no gene match: 4. The CDR3 runs 14 residues. The germline CDR1 and CDR2 sequences are GTSNPN and SVGIG (reference sequence). The CDR3 sequence: CAWSVDRGAYGYTF. CDR3 nucleotide sequence: TGTGCCTGGAGTGTTGACAGGGGAGCCTATGGCTACACCTTC.

The chain uses TRBV7-9 and TRBJ2-1, with 11 positions matching TRBD2. From germline, CDR1 is SEHNR and CDR2 FQNEAQ (reference sequence). This CDR3 is built from 13 residues. Losses at the gene ends were 11 bases for V and 8 bases for J; bases not matched to a gene: 8. CDR3 region: CAGTSGRNDEQFF. The CDR3 region has the DNA TGTGCCGGAACTAGCGGGAGAAACGATGAGCAGTTCTTC. The full variable domain, completed using reference TRBV7-9 and TRBJ2-1, is DTGVSQNPRHKITKRGQNVTFRCDPISEHNRLYWYRQTLGQGPEFLTYFQNEAQLEKSRLLSDRFSAERPKGSFSTLEIQRTEQGDSAMYLCAGTSGRNDEQFFGPGTRLTVL.

This clonotype was found a few times. V is TRBV7-9 and J is TRBJ1-6; D possibly corresponds to TRBD1 (6 bases). V lost 3 bases and J 11 bases, leaving 23 bases between the germline ends. The CDR3 runs 17 residues. Germline assignment: CDR1 SEHNR and CDR2 FQNEAQ (reference sequence). CDR3 protein: CASSFLGGDKRSTPLHF. The CDR3 bases are TGTGCCAGCAGCTTCTTAGGAGGGGACAAAAGAAGTACACCCCTCCACTTT.

This clonotype was seen a handful of times. The chain combines TRBV28 with TRBJ2-3, with a tentative D call TRBD2 (5 bases). Trimming stripped 6 bases from V and 4 bases from J, with 8 bases between. This CDR3 has 12 amino acids. In germline, CDR1 is MDHEN, CDR2 SYDVKM. Written as DNA, the CDR3 is TGTGCCAGCAGCAAACTAGCAGATACGCAGTATTTT. The encoded protein is CASSKLADTQYF. The entire variable domain, with the rest obtained from reference TRBV28 and TRBJ2-3, is as follows: DVKVTQSSRYLVKRTGEKVFLECVQDMDHENMFWYRQDPGLGLRLIYFSYDVKMKEKGDIPEGYSVSREKKERFSLILESASTNQTSMYLCASSKLADTQYFGPGTRLTVL.

This clonotype came up a few times. The rearrangement uses TRBV27 and TRBJ1-1; no clear D. Germline V gene sequence: CDR1 MNHEY, CDR2 SMNVEV (reference sequence). The CDR3 is 15 residues long. Trimming shortened V by 1 base and J by 4 bases, and 13 bases separated the two germline ends. CDR3 region: CASSLWAAGGTEAFF. In nucleotides, the CDR3 is TGTGCCAGCAGTTTATGGGCAGCCGGTGGCACTGAAGCTTTCTTT.

This clonotype was picked up a small number of times. The chain joins TRBV10-3 to TRBJ2-1; a weak D match, TRBD2 (5 bases). Germline V gives CDR1 ENHRY, CDR2 SYGVKD. This CDR3 is 14 amino acids long. V gave up 6 bases and J gave up 7 bases, with 16 bases separating them. The CDR3 is CAISQTGERNEQFF. CDR3 in DNA: TGTGCCATCAGCCAGACCGGGGAGCGGAATGAGCAGTTCTTC.